In its sample, the clone carrying this T cell receptor beta chain was seen many times. Its antigen is as yet unknown. The data derive from a study of cytomegalovirus exposure and HLA in healthy donors. Study-wide points: Some V segments, TRBV6-2 and TRBV6-3 among them, were indistinguishable and were therefore excluded. Cytomegalovirus association was assigned to approximately 160 TCR beta chains. The authors later found TCR association rates varying by HLA locus, with DRB1 most and HLA-C fewest.

Per germline, CDR1 LGHNA and CDR2 YNFKEQ. CDR3 length: 15 residues. The V end was cut by 4 bases, the J end by 14 bases, with 21 bases between. The PCR was carried out with 60 Vbeta primers and 13 Jbeta primers. The table came from immunoSEQ multiplex PCR; TCRdb's copy has only in-frame clones and leaves some out. The data contain more than 110,000 clones, approximately 70% of them singletons. The clonotype originates from a woman aged 40 to 50 in good health and CMV-seronegative. V gene TRBV4-2 combines with J gene TRBJ1-6; perhaps TRBD1 as D (6 bases). The specimen sequenced was PBMCs. This CDR3 reads CASSRDGTNTASLHF. The CDR3 DNA follows: TGTGCCAGCAGCCGCGACGGGACAAACACCGCTTCCCTCCACTTT.